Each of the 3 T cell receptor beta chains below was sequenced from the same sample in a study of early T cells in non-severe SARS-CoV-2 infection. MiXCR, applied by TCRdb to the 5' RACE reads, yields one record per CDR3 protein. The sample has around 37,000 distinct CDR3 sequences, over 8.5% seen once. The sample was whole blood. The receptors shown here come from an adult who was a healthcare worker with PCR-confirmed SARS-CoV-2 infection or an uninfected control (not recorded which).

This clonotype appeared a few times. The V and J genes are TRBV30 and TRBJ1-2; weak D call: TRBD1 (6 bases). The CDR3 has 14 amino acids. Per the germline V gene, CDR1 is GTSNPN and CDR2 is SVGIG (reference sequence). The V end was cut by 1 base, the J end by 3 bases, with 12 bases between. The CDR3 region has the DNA TGTGCCTGGAGTGCCCCCCCAGGGGACTATGGCTACACCTTC. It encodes CAWSAPPGDYGYTF.

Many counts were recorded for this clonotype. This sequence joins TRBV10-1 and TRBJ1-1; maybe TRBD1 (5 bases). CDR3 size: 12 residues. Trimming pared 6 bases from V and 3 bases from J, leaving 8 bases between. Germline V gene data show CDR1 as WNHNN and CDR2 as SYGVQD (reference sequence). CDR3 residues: CASRQVDTEAFF. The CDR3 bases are TGCGCCAGCAGACAGGTTGACACTGAAGCTTTCTTT.

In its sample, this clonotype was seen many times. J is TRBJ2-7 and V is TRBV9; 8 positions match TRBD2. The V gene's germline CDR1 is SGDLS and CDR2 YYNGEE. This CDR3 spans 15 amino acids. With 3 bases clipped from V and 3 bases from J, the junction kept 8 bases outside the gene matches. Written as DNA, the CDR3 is TGTGCCAGCAGCGGCGAGTCCCGGGGGGGCTACGAGCAGTACTTC. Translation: CASSGESRGGYEQYF.